This T cell receptor (beta chain) came from a study of cytomegalovirus exposure and HLA in healthy donors. Donors consisted of healthy bone marrow donors. A multiplex PCR was run with 60 Vbeta primers and 13 Jbeta primers. This table comes from immunoSEQ multiplex PCR, and its TCRdb copy is limited to in-frame clones, with some not included. The sample gives fewer than 250,000 clones, roughly 83% of which show up once; 0.71% is in the top ten. With 4 bases removed from V and 5 bases from J, the gap between germline ends came to 12 bases. CDR3 length: 13 residues. The germline CDR1 and CDR2 sequences are KGHSH and LQKENI. About this clone itself: Its target is not known.

Study-wide results and limits: For most TCR beta V segments, an earlier analysis put the productive rate at about 90% or about 30% of the time.

Specimen: PBMCs. The V and J genes are TRBV18 and TRBJ2-7, with D unresolved. This TCR was sampled from a boy aged 2-9 years in good health and CMV-seronegative. The CDR3 region has the DNA TGTGCCAGCTCACGGCAGGTAGGCCACGAGCAGTACTTC. Translated, it gives CASSRQVGHEQYF. Full variable domain (outside the CDR3, taken from reference TRBV18 and TRBJ2-7): NAGVMQNPRHLVRRRGQEARLRCSPMKGHSHVYWYRQLPEEGLKFMVYLQKENIIDESGMPKERFSAEFPKEGPSILRIQQVVRGDSAAYFCASSRQVGHEQYFGPGTRLTVT.